This T cell receptor (beta chain) was found in a study of identical twins. Overall study results and limits: Models underestimated how often monozygotic twins shared out-of-frame TCR alpha. Invariant populations such as MAIT and iNKT cells could partly muddle zero-insertion analyses.

This clonotype was observed a few times. Its target is not known. The CDR3 consists of 16 residues. Germline V gene data show CDR1 as SGHKS and CDR2 as YYEKEE (reference sequence). After removal of 2 bases from V and 4 bases from J, the junction contained 3 bases not matched to a gene. A single record per CDR3 protein comes from TCRdb applying MiXCR to the 5' RACE reads. The sample includes about 530,000 distinct CDR3 sequences, roughly 15% of them seen just once. These data also featured in a second study, about yellow fever vaccine responses in identical twins. As reported in that work: A vaccine T cell response that seemed partly convergent and partly personalized was reported in twins.

The sample consisted of CD4+ T cells sorted from blood. The chain recombines TRBV5-5 with TRBJ2-3, with 14 bases fitting TRBD2. This sequence was found in a woman aged 18-29 years in good health. CDR3 coding DNA: TGTGCCAGCAGCTTTGGGACTAGCGGGAGCGCAGATACGCAGTATTTT. It encodes CASSFGTSGSADTQYF.